Included here is one T cell receptor (beta chain) sequence, with context. The assay was immunoSEQ multiplex PCR, and TCRdb's table has in-frame clones only and misses some. Here the sample spans tens of thousands of clones, approximately 85% being singletons. The data belong to a study of OX40 agonist ivuxolimab in advanced cancers. Deletions cut 2 bases from V and 7 bases from J, with 6 bases between. CDR1 and CDR2 (germline): ENHRY, SYGVKD. The CDR3 contains 13 residues. This clonotype originated in an adult with an advanced solid tumor such as melanoma, head and neck, liver or kidney cancer. This chain links TRBV10-3 with TRBJ1-6; D is unresolved. Specimen: CD4+ or CD8+ T cells sorted from blood, collected in a trial of the OX40 agonist ivuxolimab. The CDR3 DNA is TGTGCCATCAGTGAGGGCCTGAATTCACCCCTCCACTTT. It codes for CAISEGLNSPLHF.